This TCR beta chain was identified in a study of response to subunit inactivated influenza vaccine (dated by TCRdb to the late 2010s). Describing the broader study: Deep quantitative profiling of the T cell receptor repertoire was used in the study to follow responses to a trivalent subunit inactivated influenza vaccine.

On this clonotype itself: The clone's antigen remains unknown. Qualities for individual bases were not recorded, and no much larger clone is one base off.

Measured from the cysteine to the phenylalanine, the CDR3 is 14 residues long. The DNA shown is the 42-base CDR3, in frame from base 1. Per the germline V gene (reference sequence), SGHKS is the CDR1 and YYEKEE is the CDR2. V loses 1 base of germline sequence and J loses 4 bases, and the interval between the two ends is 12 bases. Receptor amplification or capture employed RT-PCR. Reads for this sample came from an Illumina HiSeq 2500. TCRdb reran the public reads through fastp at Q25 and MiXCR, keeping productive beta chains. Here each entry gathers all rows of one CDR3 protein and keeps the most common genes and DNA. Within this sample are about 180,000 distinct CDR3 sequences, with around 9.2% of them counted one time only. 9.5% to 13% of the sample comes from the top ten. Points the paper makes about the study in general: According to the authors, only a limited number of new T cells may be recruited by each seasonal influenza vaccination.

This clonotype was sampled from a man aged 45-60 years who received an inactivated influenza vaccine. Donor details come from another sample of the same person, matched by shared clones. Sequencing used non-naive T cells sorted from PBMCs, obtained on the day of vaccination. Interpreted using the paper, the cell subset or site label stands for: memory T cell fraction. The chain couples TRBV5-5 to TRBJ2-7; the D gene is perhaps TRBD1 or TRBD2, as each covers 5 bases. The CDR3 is CASSLTGAEYEQYF. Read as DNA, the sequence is TGTGCCAGCAGCTTGACCGGGGCAGAATACGAGCAGTACTTC. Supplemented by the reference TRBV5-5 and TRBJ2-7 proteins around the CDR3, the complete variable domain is DAGVTQSPTHLIKTRGQQVTLRCSPISGHKSVSWYQQVLGQGPQFIFQYYEKEERGRGNFPDRFSARQFPNYSSELNVNALLLGDSALYLCASSLTGAEYEQYFGPGTRLTVT.